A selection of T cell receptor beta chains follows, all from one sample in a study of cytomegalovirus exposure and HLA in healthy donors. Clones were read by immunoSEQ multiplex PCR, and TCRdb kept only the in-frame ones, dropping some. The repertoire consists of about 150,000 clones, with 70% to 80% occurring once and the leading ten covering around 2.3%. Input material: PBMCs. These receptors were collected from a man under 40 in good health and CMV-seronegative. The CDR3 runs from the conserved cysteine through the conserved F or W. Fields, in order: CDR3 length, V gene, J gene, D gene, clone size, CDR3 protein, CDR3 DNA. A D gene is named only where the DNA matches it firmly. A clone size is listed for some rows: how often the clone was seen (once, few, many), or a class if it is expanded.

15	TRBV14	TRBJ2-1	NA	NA	CASSQDRTIRNEQFF	TGTGCCAGCAGCCAAGATCGGACTATCAGGAATGAGCAGTTCTTC
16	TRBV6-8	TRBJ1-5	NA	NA	CASRPYRTVNNQPQHF	TGTGCCAGCAGACCCTACCGGACAGTCAACAATCAGCCCCAGCATTTT
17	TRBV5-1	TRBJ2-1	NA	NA	CASSPSLAASSYNEQFF	TGCGCCAGCAGCCCGAGCCTGGCGGCCAGCTCCTACAATGAGCAGTTCTTC
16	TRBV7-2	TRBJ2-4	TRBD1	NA	CASSSWGQGTKNIQYF	TGTGCCAGCAGCTCCTGGGGACAGGGTACCAAAAACATTCAGTACTTC
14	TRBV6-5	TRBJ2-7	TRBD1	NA	CASRPGQGFYEQYF	TGTGCCAGCAGACCGGGACAGGGGTTTTACGAGCAGTACTTC
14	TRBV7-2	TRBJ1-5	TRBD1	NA	CASSLDRANQPQHF	TGTGCCAGCAGCCTGGACAGGGCGAATCAGCCCCAGCATTTT
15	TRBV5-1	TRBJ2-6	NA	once	CASSSDSSGANVLTF	TGCGCCAGCAGCTCGGACAGCTCTGGGGCCAACGTCCTGACTTTC
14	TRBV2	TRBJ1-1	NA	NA	CASSTTGLNTEAFF	TGTGCCAGCAGCACGACAGGTTTGAACACTGAAGCTTTCTTT
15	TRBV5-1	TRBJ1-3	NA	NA	CASRKDSVPGNTIYF	TGCGCCAGCAGGAAAGACAGTGTTCCTGGAAACACCATATATTTT
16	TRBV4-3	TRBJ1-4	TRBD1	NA	CASSQDFGQGKEKLFF	TGCGCCAGCAGCCAAGATTTCGGACAGGGGAAAGAAAAACTGTTTTTT
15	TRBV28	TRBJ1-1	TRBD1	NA	CASSPNRGLNTEAFF	TGTGCCAGCAGTCCAAACAGGGGGCTGAACACTGAAGCTTTCTTT
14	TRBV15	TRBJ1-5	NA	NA	CATSRDRVNQPQHF	TGTGCCACCAGCAGAGACAGGGTGAATCAGCCCCAGCATTTT
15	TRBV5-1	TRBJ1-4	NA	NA	CASQRDGSTNEKLFF	TGCGCCAGCCAGCGGGACGGGTCAACTAATGAAAAACTGTTTTTT
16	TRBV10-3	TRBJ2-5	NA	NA	CAISEPDRDFQETQYF	TGTGCCATCAGTGAGCCAGACAGGGACTTCCAAGAGACCCAGTACTTC
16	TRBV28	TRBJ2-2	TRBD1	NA	CASSRSPGGKNGELFF	TGTGCCAGCAGCCGCTCCCCAGGGGGCAAAAACGGGGAGCTGTTTTTT
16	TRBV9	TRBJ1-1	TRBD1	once	CASSEPRTGGRSEAFF	TGTGCCAGCAGCGAGCCCCGGACAGGGGGCAGGAGTGAAGCTTTCTTT
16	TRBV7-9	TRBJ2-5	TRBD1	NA	CASSLLGQGRQETQYF	TGTGCCAGCAGCTTACTGGGACAGGGAAGGCAAGAGACCCAGTACTTC
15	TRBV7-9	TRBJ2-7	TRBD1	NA	CASSSPDSSRGEQYF	TGTGCCAGCAGCAGTCCGGACTCCTCCAGGGGGGAGCAGTACTTC
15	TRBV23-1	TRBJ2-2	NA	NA	CASRRTGSDTGELFF	TGCGCCAGCAGACGGACGGGGTCGGACACCGGGGAGCTGTTTTTT
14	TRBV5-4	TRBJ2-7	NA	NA	CASSLEGYQGEQYF	TGTGCCAGCAGCTTGGAAGGCTACCAGGGCGAGCAGTACTTC
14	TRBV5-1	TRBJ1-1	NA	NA	CASSFAGGYTEAFF	TGCGCCAGCAGCTTTGCGGGGGGCTACACTGAAGCTTTCTTT
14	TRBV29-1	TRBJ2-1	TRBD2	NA	CSVGSGGADNEQFF	TGCAGCGTCGGAAGCGGGGGGGCCGACAATGAGCAGTTCTTC
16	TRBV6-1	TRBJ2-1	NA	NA	CASSEPNRGAGNEQFF	TGTGCCAGCAGTGAACCCAATCGGGGGGCGGGAAATGAGCAGTTCTTC
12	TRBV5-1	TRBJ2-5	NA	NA	CASSLAEETQYF	TGCGCCAGCAGCTTGGCCGAAGAGACCCAGTACTTC
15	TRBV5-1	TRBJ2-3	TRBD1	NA	CASFQGTGSADTQYF	TGCGCCAGCTTCCAGGGGACAGGGAGCGCAGATACGCAGTATTTT
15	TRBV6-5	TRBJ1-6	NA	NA	CASSYTGTYNSPLHF	TGTGCCAGCAGTTACACCGGGACCTATAATTCACCCCTCCACTTT
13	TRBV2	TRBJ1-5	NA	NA	CASRDSFNQPQHF	TGTGCCAGCAGGGACAGTTTCAATCAGCCCCAGCATTTT
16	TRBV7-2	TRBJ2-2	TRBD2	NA	CASSFRRGGRGGELFF	TGTGCCAGCAGCTTTCGTCGGGGGGGCCGTGGCGGGGAGCTGTTTTTT
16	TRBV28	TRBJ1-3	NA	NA	CASSYRGDDSGNTIYF	TGTGCCAGCAGTTACCGGGGAGACGACTCTGGAAACACCATATATTTT
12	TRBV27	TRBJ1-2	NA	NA	CASSPAAGGYTF	TGTGCCAGCAGTCCAGCAGCAGGGGGCTACACCTTC
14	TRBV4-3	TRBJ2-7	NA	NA	CASSQDEGAYEQYF	TGCGCCAGCAGCCAAGATGAAGGGGCCTACGAGCAGTACTTC
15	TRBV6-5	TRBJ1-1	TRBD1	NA	CASSSFDRVPPEAFF	TGTGCCAGCAGTTCCTTCGACAGGGTCCCCCCTGAAGCTTTCTTT
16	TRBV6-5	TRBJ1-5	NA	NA	CASSYSGTGGNQPQHF	TGTGCCAGCAGTTACTCCGGCACCGGAGGTAATCAGCCCCAGCATTTT
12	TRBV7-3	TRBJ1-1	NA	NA	CASSTGSPEAFF	TGTGCCAGCAGTACAGGGAGTCCTGAAGCTTTCTTT
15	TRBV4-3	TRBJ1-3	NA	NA	CASSQDRGFGNTIYF	TGCGCCAGCAGCCAAGATAGGGGTTTTGGAAACACCATATATTTT
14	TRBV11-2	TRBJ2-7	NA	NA	CASSPKQGPYEQYF	TGTGCCAGCAGCCCGAAACAGGGCCCCTACGAGCAGTACTTC
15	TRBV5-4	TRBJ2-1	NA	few	CASSRDGGPYNEQFF	TGTGCCAGCAGCAGAGACGGAGGCCCCTACAATGAGCAGTTCTTC
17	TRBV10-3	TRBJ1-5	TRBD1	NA	CAISGDRQGKSNQPQHF	TGTGCCATCAGTGGGGACCGACAGGGGAAGAGCAATCAGCCCCAGCATTTT
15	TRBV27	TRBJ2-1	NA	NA	CASSGWSRSYNEQFF	TGTGCCAGCAGCGGGTGGTCGCGCTCCTACAATGAGCAGTTCTTC
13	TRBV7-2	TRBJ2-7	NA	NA	CASTGGLGHEQYF	TGTGCCAGCACGGGGGGCCTTGGCCACGAGCAGTACTTC
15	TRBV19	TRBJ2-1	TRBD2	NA	CASSISGGAYNEQFF	TGTGCCAGTAGTATTAGCGGGGGAGCCTACAATGAGCAGTTCTTC
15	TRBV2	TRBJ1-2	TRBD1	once	CASSAVRGTNYGYTF	TGTGCCAGCAGTGCCGTCAGGGGGACTAACTATGGCTACACCTTC
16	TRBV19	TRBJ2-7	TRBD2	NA	CASSIVAGVPSYEQYF	TGTGCCAGTAGTATAGTAGCGGGTGTACCCTCCTACGAGCAGTACTTC
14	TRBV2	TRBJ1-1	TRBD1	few	CASILGQEYAGAFF	TGTGCCAGCATTTTAGGACAGGAGTACGCGGGAGCTTTCTTT
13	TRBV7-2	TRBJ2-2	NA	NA	CASSPSGTGELFF	TGTGCCAGCAGCCCGAGCGGGACCGGGGAGCTGTTTTTT
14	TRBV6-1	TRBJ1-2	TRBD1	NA	CASSGPGQLYGYTF	TGTGCCAGCAGTGGCCCGGGACAGCTCTATGGCTACACCTTC
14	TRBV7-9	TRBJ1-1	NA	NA	CVSSFLWEGTEAFF	TGTGTCAGCAGCTTTTTATGGGAGGGCACTGAAGCTTTCTTT
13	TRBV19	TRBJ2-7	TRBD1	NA	CASRRTGAYEQYF	TGTGCCAGTAGACGGACAGGGGCCTACGAGCAGTACTTC
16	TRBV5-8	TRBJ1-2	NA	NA	CASSLGGRRGDYGYTF	TGTGCCAGCAGCTTAGGCGGTCGGAGAGGTGACTATGGCTACACCTTC
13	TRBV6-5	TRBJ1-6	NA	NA	CASQQNHNSPLHF	TGTGCCAGCCAACAGAACCATAATTCACCCCTCCACTTT
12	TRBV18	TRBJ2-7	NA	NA	CASSPTGNEQYF	TGTGCCAGCTCACCAACAGGGAACGAGCAGTACTTC
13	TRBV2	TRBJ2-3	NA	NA	CASSYGGTDTQYF	TGTGCCAGCAGTTACGGGGGCACAGATACGCAGTATTTT
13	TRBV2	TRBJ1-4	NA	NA	CASSDQGNEKLFF	TGTGCCAGCAGCGATCAGGGGAATGAAAAACTGTTTTTT
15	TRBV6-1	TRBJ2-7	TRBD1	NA	CASSEVGQGTYEQYF	TGTGCCAGCAGTGAAGTTGGACAGGGGACCTACGAGCAGTACTTC
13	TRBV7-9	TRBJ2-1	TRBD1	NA	CASSTTDRDEQFF	TGTGCCAGCAGCACTACCGACAGGGATGAGCAGTTCTTC
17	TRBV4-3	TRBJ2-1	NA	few	CASSQESGAGNYNEQFF	TGCGCCAGCAGCCAAGAATCAGGAGCGGGTAACTACAATGAGCAGTTCTTC
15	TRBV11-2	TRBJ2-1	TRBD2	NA	CASSLTSGGAREQFF	TGTGCCAGCAGCTTGACTAGCGGGGGGGCTAGGGAGCAGTTCTTC